The T cell receptor (beta chain) described here comes from a study of blood T cell repertoires in COVID-19. About the research overall: The United States, Italy and Spain provided the acute and convalescent COVID-19 samples. Nucleic acid was either cDNA or gDNA, and it came from T cells, B-cell-depleted T cells, or PBMCs.

Between the trimmed V and J ends, which lost 0 bases and 2 bases, there was a span of 9 bases. The CDR3 is 15 residues long. Germline V gene sequence: CDR1 SGHKS, CDR2 YYEKEE (reference sequence). Authors' analysis steps: Reference gene primer amplification gave estimated nucleated cell counts. Sequencing used immunoSEQ multiplex PCR; TCRdb keeps in-frame clones, though not all of them. V, J and clone size reflect that table, while D and trimming were determined from the DNA. The data contain 100,000 to 130,000 clones, approximately 90% of them seen just once; the ten biggest clones take up 6.5% to 7%.

The J gene is TRBJ2-1, the V gene TRBV5-5; unclear D gene. The sample comprised peripheral blood. The receptor comes from a man between 50 and 59 years old with active or convalescent COVID-19. CDR3 DNA: TGTGCCAGCAGCTTGGCGGAGCCGGCCTACAATGAGCAGTTCTTC. This translates into CASSLAEPAYNEQFF.